The 9 T cell receptor beta chains reported below all come from one sample, sequenced in a study of blood T cells in healthy people across ages (dated by TCRdb to between 2014 and 2017). The method was 5' RACE. The sequencer was an Illumina HiSeq 2500. The second PCR ran for roughly 7 to 12 cycles and used a J-beta primer mix along with a sample-barcoded 5' primer. TCRdb reran the public reads through fastp at Q25 and MiXCR, keeping productive beta chains. Entries that share a CDR3 protein sequence are merged under the most common genes and DNA. A total of about a million distinct CDR3 sequences appear in this sample, around 54% of them only once. The ten largest clones capture 20% to 25% of the sample. The specimen sequenced was blood. The receptors were sampled from a woman aged 60-75 years in good health.

DNA of the CDR3: TGTGCCAGCAGTTATTTAGGGTTAACTACCTACGAGCAGTACTTC. This codes for CASSYLGLTTYEQYF. The gene calls are TRBV27 and TRBJ2-7; D unresolved. Looked up from germline, CDR1 is MNHEY and CDR2 is SMNVEV (reference sequence). The ends were cut back, 4 bases at V and 2 bases at J, with 15 bases in the middle. The CDR3 extends over 15 amino acids.

This clonotype turned up a few times. J is TRBJ2-1 and V is TRBV12-3 or TRBV12-4; 14 nucleotides align to TRBD2. The trim removed 3 bases at V and 3 bases at J, leaving 1 base unmatched. The CDR3 consists of 16 residues. DNA for the CDR3: TGTGCCAGCAGTTTGGGACTAGCGGGAGTCTACAATGAGCAGTTCTTC. Protein: CASSLGLAGVYNEQFF.

The rearrangement uses TRBV7-8 and TRBJ1-5; 10 bases line up with TRBD1. J was trimmed by 3 bases and V by 2 bases; bases with no gene match: 4. This CDR3 spans 16 amino acids. Germline V gene sequence: CDR1 SGHVS, CDR2 FQNEAQ. DNA of the CDR3: TGTGCCAGCAGCTTAAGGGGACAGGGGAACAATCAGCCCCAGCATTTT. The encoded protein is CASSLRGQGNNQPQHF.

The CDR3 protein is CASSQVDRFNYGYTF. CDR3 sequence (DNA): TGCGCCAGCAGCCAAGTGGACAGATTTAACTATGGCTACACCTTC. The chain combines TRBV4-1 with TRBJ1-2, with D perhaps matching TRBD1 (6 bases). V shed 1 base and J shed 1 base, with 10 bases lying between them. The CDR3 is made up of 15 amino acids. Germline CDR1 MGHRA, CDR2 YSYEKL.

This clonotype was counted ten times or more. V is TRBV9 and J is TRBJ2-7; D uncertain. CDR3 size: 11 residues. V shed 0 bases and J shed 7 bases, with 5 bases lying between them. The germline gives CDR1 SGDLS, CDR2 YYNGEE. This CDR3 reads CASSVGFEQYF. Written as DNA, the CDR3 is TGTGCCAGCAGCGTAGGTTTTGAGCAGTACTTC.

This clonotype was seen only a few times. J is TRBJ1-2 and V is TRBV6-6; 7 positions agree with TRBD1. The CDR3 consists of 13 residues. CDR1 is MNHNY, CDR2 SVGAGI, per germline (reference sequence). V shed 6 bases and J 5 bases; nucleotides not matched to a gene: 6. As DNA, the CDR3 is TGTGCCAGCAGATCTGGACAGGTTTATGGCTACACCTTC. Amino acid sequence: CASRSGQVYGYTF.

In this sample, this clonotype turned up a few times. The chain combines TRBV27 with TRBJ2-7; TRBD2 matches at 10 bases. The V segment lost 5 bases and the J segment 1 base; nucleotides outside the gene matches: 5. This CDR3 is built from 15 residues. CDR1 is MNHEY, CDR2 SMNVEV, per germline (reference sequence). CDR3 nucleotide sequence: TGTGCCAGCAGTCCACAACTAGCGGGATCCTACGAGCAGTACTTC. This encodes CASSPQLAGSYEQYF.

This clonotype has only a few counts. This chain links TRBV5-1 with TRBJ2-7; D ambiguous. In germline, CDR1 is SGHRS, CDR2 YFSETQ. The V and J ends lost 1 base and 7 bases respectively, with 6 bases between them. The CDR3 contains 11 residues. The CDR3 region has the DNA TGCGCCAGCAGCTTGCAGAGGGAGCAGTACTTC. Translation gives CASSLQREQYF.

This rearrangement joins TRBV27 to TRBJ2-3; 7 bases line up with TRBD1. Losses at the gene ends were 5 bases for V and 3 bases for J; bases not matched to a gene: 11. The CDR3 contains 16 residues. CDR1 and CDR2 (germline): MNHEY, SMNVEV (reference sequence). The CDR3 spells CASSNLGQKETDTQYF. The CDR3 DNA reads as TGTGCCAGCAGTAACCTGGGACAGAAGGAGACAGATACGCAGTATTTT.